The sequence of this TCR beta chain was determined in a study of vaccination and CD4 T cells after COVID-19. Study-level findings and limits: From a median of roughly 21 to 38, SARS-CoV-2-reactive clonotypes increased, though not significantly. Apart from involving relatively few convalescent patients, the work omitted early post-infection timepoints.

The CDR3 loop spans 16 amino acids. V was pared by 7 bases and J by 2 bases, with 19 bases between. CDR1 is MNHNS and CDR2 is SASEGT in the germline V gene. As for this clonotype: The antigen is unknown.

Cultured CD4+ T-cell DNA underwent Oncomine TCR Beta short-read sequencing. MiXCR, applied by TCRdb to the PCR reads, yields one record per CDR3 protein. The sample records about 25,000 distinct CDR3 sequences, around 28% being singletons. Noted time point: late sampling 161 to 241 days after vaccination in a few convalescent patients. Described treatment: approximately 10-day PBMC culture with coronavirus spike peptide pools or control peptides (ViraFEST assay). TCRs were sequenced by ViraFEST after antigen-specific T cells had been expanded with peptide pools. Researchers grew the cells for under eleven days and then pulled out CD4+ T cells by negative selection.

Source: CD4+ T cells from blood, cultured in vitro, taken about 7 months after SARS-CoV-2 vaccination. The chain is built from TRBV6-1 and TRBJ2-3; TRBD1 or TRBD2 may be the D gene (6 bases each). The receptor was isolated from a human donor who had recovered from COVID-19. The CDR3 DNA sequence: TGTGCCAGCACTACGGGGGCTAACGAGAACACAGATACGCAGTATTTT. Its protein product is CASTTGANENTDTQYF.